This note documents a single T cell receptor beta chain sequence. What it binds is not known. This record belongs to a study of blood T cells in healthy people across ages. Study outcomes and limitations: Considered underestimates were the diversity estimates obtained from one million T cells. Diversity was higher, and naive CD4+ cells more numerous, in long-lived donors than in aged donors.

Next came a second PCR, run for about 7 to 12 cycles, which used a sample-barcoded 5' primer along with a J-beta primer mix. A minimum of 2.5 million CDR3-containing paired-end reads was obtained for each sample. TCRdb used MiXCR to reprocess the 5' RACE reads, holding one entry per CDR3 protein. The sample shows around 940,000 distinct CDR3 sequences, 51% of them seen only once. Every donor provided 7.5 to 10 milliliters of peripheral blood. V was pared by 5 bases and J by 2 bases, with 2 bases of the junction left unmatched. Germline CDR1 KGHDR, CDR2 SFDVKD. The CDR3 is made up of 14 amino acids. The specimen was blood. This receptor was obtained from a woman in her sixties in good health. The chain combines TRBV24-1 with TRBJ2-1; 7 bases are a match to TRBD2. The chain's CDR3 is CATSAAGAYNEQFF. The DNA of the CDR3 is TGTGCCACCAGTGCGGCGGGAGCCTACAATGAGCAGTTCTTC.